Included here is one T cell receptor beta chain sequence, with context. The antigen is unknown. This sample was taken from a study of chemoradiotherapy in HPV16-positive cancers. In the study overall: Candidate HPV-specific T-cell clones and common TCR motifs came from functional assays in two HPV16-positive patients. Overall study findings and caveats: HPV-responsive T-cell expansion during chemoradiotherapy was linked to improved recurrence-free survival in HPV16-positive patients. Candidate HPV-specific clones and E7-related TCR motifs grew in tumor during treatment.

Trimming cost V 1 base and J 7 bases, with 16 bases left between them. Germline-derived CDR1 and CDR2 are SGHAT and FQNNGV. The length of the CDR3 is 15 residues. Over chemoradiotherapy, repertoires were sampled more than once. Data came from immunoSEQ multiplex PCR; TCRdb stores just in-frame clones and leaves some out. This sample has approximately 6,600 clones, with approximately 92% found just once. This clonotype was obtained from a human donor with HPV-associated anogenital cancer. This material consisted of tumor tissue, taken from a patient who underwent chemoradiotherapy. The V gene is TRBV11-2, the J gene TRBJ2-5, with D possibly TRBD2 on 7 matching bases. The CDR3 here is CASSLGGGRGGTQYF. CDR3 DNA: TGTGCCAGCAGCTTAGGGGGGGGCAGGGGTGGGACCCAGTACTTC.